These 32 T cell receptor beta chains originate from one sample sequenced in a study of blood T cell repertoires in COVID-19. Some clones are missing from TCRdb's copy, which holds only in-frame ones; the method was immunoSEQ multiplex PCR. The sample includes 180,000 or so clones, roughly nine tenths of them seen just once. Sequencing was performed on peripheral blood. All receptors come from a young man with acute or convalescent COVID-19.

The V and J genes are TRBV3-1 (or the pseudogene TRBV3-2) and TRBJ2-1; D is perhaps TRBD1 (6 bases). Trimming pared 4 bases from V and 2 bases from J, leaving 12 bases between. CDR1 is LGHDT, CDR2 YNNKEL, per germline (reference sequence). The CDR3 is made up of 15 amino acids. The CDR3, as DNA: TGTGCCAGCAGCCCATACAGGGTCCCCTACAATGAGCAGTTCTTC. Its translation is CASSPYRVPYNEQFF.

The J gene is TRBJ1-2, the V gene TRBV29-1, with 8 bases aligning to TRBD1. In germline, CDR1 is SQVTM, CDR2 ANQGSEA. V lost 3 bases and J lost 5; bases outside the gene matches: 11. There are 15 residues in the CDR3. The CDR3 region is CSVEIEDRVGYGYTF. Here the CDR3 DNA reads TGCAGCGTTGAGATAGAGGACAGGGTGGGGTATGGCTACACCTTC.

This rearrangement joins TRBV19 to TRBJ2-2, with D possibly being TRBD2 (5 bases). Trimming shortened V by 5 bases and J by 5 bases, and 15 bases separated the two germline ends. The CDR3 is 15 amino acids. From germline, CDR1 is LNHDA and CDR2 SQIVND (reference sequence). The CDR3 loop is CASSFEARGTGELFF. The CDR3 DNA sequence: TGTGCCAGTAGTTTTGAGGCACGGGGAACCGGGGAGCTGTTTTTT.

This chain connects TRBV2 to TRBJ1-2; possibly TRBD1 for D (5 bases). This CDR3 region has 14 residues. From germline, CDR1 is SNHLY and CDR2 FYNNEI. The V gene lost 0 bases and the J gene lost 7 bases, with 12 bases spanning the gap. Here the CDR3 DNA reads TGTGCCAGCAGTGAAGCGGCGGGGGTTCGTGGCTACACCTTC. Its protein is CASSEAAGVRGYTF.

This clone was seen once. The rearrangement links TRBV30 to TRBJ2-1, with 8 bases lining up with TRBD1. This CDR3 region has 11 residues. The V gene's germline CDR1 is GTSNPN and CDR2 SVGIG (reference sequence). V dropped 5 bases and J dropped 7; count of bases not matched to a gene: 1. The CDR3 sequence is CAWDRGNEQFF. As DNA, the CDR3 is TGTGCCTGGGACAGGGGAAATGAGCAGTTCTTC.

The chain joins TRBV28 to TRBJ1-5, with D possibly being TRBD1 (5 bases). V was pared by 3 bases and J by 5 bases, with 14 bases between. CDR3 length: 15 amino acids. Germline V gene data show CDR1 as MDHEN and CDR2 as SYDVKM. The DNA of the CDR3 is TGTGCCAGCAGTTTCATGAAGGGGAATCATCAGCCCCAGCATTTT. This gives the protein CASSFMKGNHQPQHF.

CDR3 DNA: TGTGCCAGCAGCTTAATCGTGAGAGGTACAGATACGCAGTATTTT. Translated: CASSLIVRGTDTQYF. V usage is TRBV11-2 and J usage is TRBJ2-3; D call uncertain. With 2 bases removed from V and 3 bases from J, the gap between germline ends came to 12 bases. Germline V gene sequence: CDR1 SGHAT, CDR2 FQNNGV. This CDR3 region has 15 residues.

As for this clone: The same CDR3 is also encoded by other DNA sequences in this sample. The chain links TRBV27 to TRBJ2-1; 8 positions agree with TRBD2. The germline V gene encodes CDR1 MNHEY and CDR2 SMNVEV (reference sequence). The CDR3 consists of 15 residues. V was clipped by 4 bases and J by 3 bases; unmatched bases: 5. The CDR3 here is CASSSLAGGYNEQFF. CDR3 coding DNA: TGTGCCAGCAGTTCATTGGCGGGGGGCTACAATGAGCAGTTCTTC.

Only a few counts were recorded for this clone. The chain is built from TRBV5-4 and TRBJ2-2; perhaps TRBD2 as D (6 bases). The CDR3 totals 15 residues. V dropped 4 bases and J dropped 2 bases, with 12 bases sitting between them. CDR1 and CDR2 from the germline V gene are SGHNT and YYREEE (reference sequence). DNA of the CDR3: TGTGCCAGCAGCCAAGACGGGGGTAACACCGGGGAGCTGTTTTTT. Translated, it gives CASSQDGGNTGELFF.

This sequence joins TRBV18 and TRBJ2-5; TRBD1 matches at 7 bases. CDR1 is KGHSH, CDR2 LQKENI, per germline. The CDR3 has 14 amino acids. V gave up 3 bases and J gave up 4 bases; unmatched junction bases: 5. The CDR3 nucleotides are TGTGCCAGCTCACCTCGGACAGGCGGAGAGACCCAGTACTTC. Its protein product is CASSPRTGGETQYF.

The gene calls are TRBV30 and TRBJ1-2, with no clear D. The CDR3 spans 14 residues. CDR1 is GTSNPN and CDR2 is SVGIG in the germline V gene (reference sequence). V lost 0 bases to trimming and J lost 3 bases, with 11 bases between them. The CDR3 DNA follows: TGTGCCTGGAGTGTACCCGGGAGGGACTATGGCTACACCTTC. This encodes CAWSVPGRDYGYTF.

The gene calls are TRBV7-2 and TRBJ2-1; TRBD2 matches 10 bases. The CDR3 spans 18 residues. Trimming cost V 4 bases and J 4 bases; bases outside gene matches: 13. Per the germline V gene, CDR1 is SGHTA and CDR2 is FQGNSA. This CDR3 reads CASSSSERGGWGYNEQFF. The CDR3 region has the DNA TGTGCCAGCAGCTCCTCTGAGCGGGGGGGCTGGGGATACAATGAGCAGTTCTTC.

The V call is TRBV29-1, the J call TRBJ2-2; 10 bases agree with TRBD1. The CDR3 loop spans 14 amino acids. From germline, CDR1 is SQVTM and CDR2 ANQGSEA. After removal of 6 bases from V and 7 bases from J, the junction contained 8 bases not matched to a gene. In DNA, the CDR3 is TGCAGCGTGGCCGGGACAGGGGAGGTCGGGGAGCTGTTTTTT. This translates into CSVAGTGEVGELFF.

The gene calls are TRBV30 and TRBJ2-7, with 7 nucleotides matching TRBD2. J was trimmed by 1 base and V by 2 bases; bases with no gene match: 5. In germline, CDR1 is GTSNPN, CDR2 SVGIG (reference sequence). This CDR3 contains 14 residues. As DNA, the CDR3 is TGTGCCTGGAGTCGAGGCGGGGGATCCTACGAGCAGTACTTC. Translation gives CAWSRGGGSYEQYF.

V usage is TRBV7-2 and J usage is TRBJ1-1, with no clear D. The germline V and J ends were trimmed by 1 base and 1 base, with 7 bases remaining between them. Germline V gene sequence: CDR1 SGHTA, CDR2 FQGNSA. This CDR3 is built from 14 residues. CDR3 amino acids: CASSLGAGNTEAFF. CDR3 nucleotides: TGTGCCAGCAGCTTAGGGGCAGGGAACACTGAAGCTTTCTTT.

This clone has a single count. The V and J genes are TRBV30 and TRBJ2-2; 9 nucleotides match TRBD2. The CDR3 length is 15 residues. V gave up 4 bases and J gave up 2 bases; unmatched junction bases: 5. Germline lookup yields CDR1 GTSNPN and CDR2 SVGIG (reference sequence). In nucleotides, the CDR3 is TGTGCCTGGAATCCCGGGACTAGCAACACCGGGGAGCTGTTTTTT. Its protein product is CAWNPGTSNTGELFF.

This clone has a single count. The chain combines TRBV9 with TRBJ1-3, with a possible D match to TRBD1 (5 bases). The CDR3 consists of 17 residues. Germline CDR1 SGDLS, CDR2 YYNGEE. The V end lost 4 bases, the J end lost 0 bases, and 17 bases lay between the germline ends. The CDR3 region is CASSTYGGRRSGNTIYF. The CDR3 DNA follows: TGTGCCAGCAGCACATACGGGGGACGGCGCTCTGGAAACACCATATATTTT.

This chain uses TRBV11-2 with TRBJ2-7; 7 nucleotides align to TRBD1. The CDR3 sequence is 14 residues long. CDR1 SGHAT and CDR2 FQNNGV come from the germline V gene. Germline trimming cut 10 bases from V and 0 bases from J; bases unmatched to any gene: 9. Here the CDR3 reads CATQRPGGSYEQYF. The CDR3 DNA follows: TGTGCCACTCAACGCCCAGGGGGCTCCTACGAGCAGTACTTC.

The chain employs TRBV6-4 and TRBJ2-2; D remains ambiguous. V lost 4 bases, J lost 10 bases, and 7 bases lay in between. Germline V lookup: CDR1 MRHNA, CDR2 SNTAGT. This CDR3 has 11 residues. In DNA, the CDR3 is TGTGCCAGCAGTGGCGGATTGGAGCTGTTTTTT. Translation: CASSGGLELFF.

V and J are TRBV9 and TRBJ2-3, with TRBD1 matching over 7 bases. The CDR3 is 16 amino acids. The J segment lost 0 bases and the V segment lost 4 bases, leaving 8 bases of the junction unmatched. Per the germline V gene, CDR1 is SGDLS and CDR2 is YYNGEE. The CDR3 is CASSPRQGRSTDTQYF. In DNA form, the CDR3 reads TGTGCCAGCAGCCCTCGACAGGGAAGGAGCACAGATACGCAGTATTTT.

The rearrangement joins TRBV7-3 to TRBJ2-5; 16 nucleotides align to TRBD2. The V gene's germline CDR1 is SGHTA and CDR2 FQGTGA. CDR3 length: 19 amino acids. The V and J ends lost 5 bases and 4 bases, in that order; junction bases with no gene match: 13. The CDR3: CASSPTAGTSGGATETQYF. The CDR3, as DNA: TGTGCCAGCAGCCCTACCGCCGGGACTAGCGGGGGGGCCACAGAGACCCAGTACTTC.

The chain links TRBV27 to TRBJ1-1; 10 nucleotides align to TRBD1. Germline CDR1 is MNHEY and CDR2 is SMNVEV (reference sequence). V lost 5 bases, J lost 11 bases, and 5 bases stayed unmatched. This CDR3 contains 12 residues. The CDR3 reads CASSDRGPEAFF. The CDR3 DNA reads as TGTGCCAGCAGTGACAGGGGGCCCGAGGCTTTCTTT.

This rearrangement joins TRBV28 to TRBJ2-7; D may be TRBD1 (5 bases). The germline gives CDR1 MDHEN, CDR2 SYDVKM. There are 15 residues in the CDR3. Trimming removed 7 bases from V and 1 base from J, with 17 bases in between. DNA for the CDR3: TGTGCCAGCACTCCAAGGCAGGGAAGATCCTACGAGCAGTACGTC. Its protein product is CASTPRQGRSYEQYV.

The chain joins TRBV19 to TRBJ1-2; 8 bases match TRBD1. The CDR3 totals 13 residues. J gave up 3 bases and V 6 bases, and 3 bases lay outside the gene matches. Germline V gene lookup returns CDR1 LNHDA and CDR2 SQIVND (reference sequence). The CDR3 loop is CASRIQGDYGYTF. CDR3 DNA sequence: TGTGCCAGTAGAATACAGGGGGACTATGGCTACACCTTC.

CDR3 in amino acids: CASSSSGLLVKNIQYF. The DNA of the CDR3 is TGTGCCAGCAGCTCCTCGGGGTTGTTGGTCAAAAACATTCAGTACTTC. The genes are TRBV7-2 and TRBJ2-4, with D perhaps matching TRBD2 (5 bases). Trimming cost V 4 bases and J 3 bases, with 16 bases left between them. The CDR3 is made up of 16 amino acids. CDR1 is SGHTA, CDR2 FQGNSA, per germline. Based on the CDR3 plus reference TRBV7-2 and TRBJ2-4, the full variable domain is GAGVSQSPSNKVTEKGKDVELRCDPISGHTALYWYRQSLGQGLEFLIYFQGNSAPDKSGLPSDRFSAERTGGSVSTLTIQRTQQEDSAVYLCASSSSGLLVKNIQYFGAGTRLSVL.

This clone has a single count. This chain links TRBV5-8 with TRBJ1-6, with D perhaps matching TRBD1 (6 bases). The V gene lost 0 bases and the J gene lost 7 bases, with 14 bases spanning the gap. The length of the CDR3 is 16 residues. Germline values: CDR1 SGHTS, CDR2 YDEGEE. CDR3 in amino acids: CASSLGQVLRNSPLHF. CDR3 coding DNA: TGTGCCAGCAGCTTGGGACAGGTCTTACGGAATTCACCCCTCCACTTT.

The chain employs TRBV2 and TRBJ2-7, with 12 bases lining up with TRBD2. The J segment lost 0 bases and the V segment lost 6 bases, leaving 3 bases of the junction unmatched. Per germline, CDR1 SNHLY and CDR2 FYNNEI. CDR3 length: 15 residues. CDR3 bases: TGTGCCAGCAGGCGACTAGCGGGGGACTCCTACGAGCAGTACGTC. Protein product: CASRRLAGDSYEQYV.

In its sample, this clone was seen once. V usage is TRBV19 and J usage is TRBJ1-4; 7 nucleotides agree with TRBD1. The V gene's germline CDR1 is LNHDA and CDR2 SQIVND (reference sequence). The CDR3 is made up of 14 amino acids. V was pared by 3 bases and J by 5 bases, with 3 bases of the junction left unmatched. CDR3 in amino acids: CASSMGQRNEKLFF. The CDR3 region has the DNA TGTGCCAGTAGTATGGGACAGCGAAATGAAAAACTGTTTTTT.

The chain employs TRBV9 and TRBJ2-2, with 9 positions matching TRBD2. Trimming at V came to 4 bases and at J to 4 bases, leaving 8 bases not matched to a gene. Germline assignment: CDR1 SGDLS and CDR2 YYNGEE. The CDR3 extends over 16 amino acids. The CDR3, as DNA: TGTGCCAGCAGCACCCAGCGGGGGGTCGGCACCGGGGAGCTGTTTTTT. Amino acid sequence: CASSTQRGVGTGELFF.

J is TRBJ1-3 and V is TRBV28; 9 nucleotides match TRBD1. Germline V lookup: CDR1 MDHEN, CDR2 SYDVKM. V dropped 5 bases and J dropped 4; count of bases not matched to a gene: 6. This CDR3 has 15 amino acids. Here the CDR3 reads CASSAPGTGGNTIYF. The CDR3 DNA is TGTGCCAGCAGTGCACCAGGGACAGGGGGAAACACCATATATTTT.

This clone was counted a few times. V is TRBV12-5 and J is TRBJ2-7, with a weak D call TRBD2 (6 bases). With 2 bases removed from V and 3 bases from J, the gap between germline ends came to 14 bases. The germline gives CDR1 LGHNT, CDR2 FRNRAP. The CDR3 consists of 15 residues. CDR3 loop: CASGLPPSEDYEQYF. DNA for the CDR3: TGTGCTAGTGGTTTGCCCCCTAGCGAGGACTACGAGCAGTACTTC.

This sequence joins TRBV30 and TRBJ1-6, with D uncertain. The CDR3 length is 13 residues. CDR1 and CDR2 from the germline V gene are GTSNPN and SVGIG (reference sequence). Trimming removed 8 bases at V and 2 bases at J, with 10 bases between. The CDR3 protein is CAHESPYNSPLHF. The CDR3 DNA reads TGTGCCCACGAGAGTCCCTATAATTCACCCCTCCACTTT.